The 9 T cell receptor beta chains below were found in one sample sequenced in a study of blood T cell repertoires in COVID-19. TCRdb keeps only in-frame clones here, not all; method: immunoSEQ multiplex PCR. The sample gives approximately 480,000 clones, 87% of which show up once; 0.7% is in the top ten. Input material: PBMCs or T cells enriched from blood (not recorded which). Receptors were obtained from a woman aged 18-29 years who had recovered from COVID-19.

The sample holds one count of this clone. The rearrangement joins TRBV4-1 to TRBJ1-1; maybe TRBD1 (5 bases). Trimming left V 4 bases short and J 4 bases short, with 16 bases between. CDR3 length: 15 amino acids. Germline loops: CDR1 MGHRA, CDR2 YSYEKL. DNA for the CDR3: TGCGCCAGCAGCCGGCCGGCAGGGTCTCGCACTGAAGCTTTCTTT. Protein: CASSRPAGSRTEAFF.

A word on this clone: The identical CDR3 is also encoded by other nucleotide sequences in the sample. The chain couples TRBV29-1 to TRBJ1-1; 10 bases are a match to TRBD1. CDR1 and CDR2 from the germline V gene are SQVTM and ANQGSEA. V was pared by 7 bases and J by 1 base, with 3 bases of the junction left unmatched. The CDR3 extends over 13 amino acids. CDR3 protein: CSGQGAKNTEAFF. The CDR3 DNA reads TGCAGCGGACAGGGGGCGAAGAACACTGAAGCTTTCTTT.

This sequence joins TRBV12-3 or TRBV12-4 and TRBJ2-3; no definite D call. The CDR3 length is 13 residues. With 6 bases removed from V and 2 bases from J, the gap between germline ends came to 9 bases. The CDR3 DNA sequence: TGTGCCAGCAGGAACTCTTACACAGATACGCAGTATTTT. Residues: CASRNSYTDTQYF.

V usage is TRBV5-3 and J usage is TRBJ2-7; 8 bases align to TRBD1. TRBV5-3 is placed among ORFs of uncertain function. V shed 5 bases, J shed 2 bases, and the junction held 9 bases outside the gene matches. The CDR3 consists of 15 residues. The CDR3 reads CARRVRGLYPYEQYF. The CDR3 nucleotides read TGTGCCAGAAGAGTCAGGGGGCTATACCCCTACGAGCAGTACTTC.

The chain uses TRBV7-2 and TRBJ1-2, with TRBD1 identical over 7 bases. The V gene's germline CDR1 is SGHTA and CDR2 FQGNSA. With 5 bases clipped from V and 8 bases from J, the junction kept 8 bases outside the gene matches. This CDR3 is built from 13 residues. The DNA for the CDR3 is TGTGCCAGCAGCGTGACAGGGTCTGAGGGCTACACCTTC. Residues: CASSVTGSEGYTF.

V and J are TRBV2 and TRBJ1-3; D possibly corresponds to TRBD1 (6 bases). Germline CDR1 SNHLY, CDR2 FYNNEI. This CDR3 has 14 residues. V shed 8 bases and J shed 0 bases, with 11 bases lying between them. The CDR3: CASGQPDSGNTIYF. DNA of the CDR3: TGTGCCAGCGGACAGCCAGACTCTGGAAACACCATATATTTT.

In this sample, this clone turned up once. The rearrangement uses TRBV23-1 and TRBJ2-3; D uncertain. TRBV23-1 qualifies as an ORF whose function is uncertain. Trimming left V 1 base short and J 0 bases short, with 8 bases between. CDR3 size: 15 residues. The chain's CDR3 is CASSQLGGSTDTQYF. The CDR3 region has the DNA TGCGCCAGCAGTCAATTAGGCGGCAGCACAGATACGCAGTATTTT.

For the CDR3, the DNA is TGTGCCAGCAGCTACCCGACAGAAGTCTATGGCTACACCTTC. It translates to CASSYPTEVYGYTF. The chain has TRBV7-2 and TRBJ1-2, with a weak D call TRBD1 (5 bases). V was trimmed by 4 bases and J by 4 bases, leaving 13 bases between them. This CDR3 is 14 amino acids long. Germline CDR1 and CDR2: SGHTA and FQGNSA.

This chain links TRBV28 with TRBJ2-7; D possibly corresponds to TRBD1 (5 bases). Trimming left V 8 bases short and J 4 bases short, with 12 bases between. Germline assignment: CDR1 MDHEN and CDR2 SYDVKM. The CDR3 length is 12 residues. CDR3 sequence: CASQGVEYEQYF. The CDR3 bases are TGTGCCAGCCAGGGTGTCGAATACGAGCAGTACTTC.